This T cell receptor (beta chain) was profiled in a study of blood T cell repertoires in COVID-19. Study information: Donors in the United States, Italy and Spain gave samples during acute or convalescent COVID-19.

Between the trimmed V and J ends, which lost 6 bases and 12 bases, there was a span of 15 bases. This CDR3 has 12 amino acids. Germline V lookup: CDR1 SEHNR, CDR2 FQNEAQ (reference sequence). Generated by immunoSEQ multiplex PCR, the TCRdb table keeps only in-frame clones and is missing some. The profile shows approximately 290,000 clones, 80% to 90% of them singletons. Enrollees, about 18 to 90 years old, lived in 24 US areas. Categorization into cohorts depended on clinical history that participants reported. Recovery among Cohort 3 donors was established by two negative PCRs, clearance, or symptom resolution.

Source material: PBMCs or T cells enriched from blood (not recorded which). This chain uses TRBV7-9 with TRBJ2-1; D perhaps matches TRBD2 (7 bases). The clonotype was recovered from a woman aged 25 to 45 who had recovered from COVID-19. The CDR3 sequence is CASRQGGARQFF. CDR3 sequence (DNA): TGTGCCAGCAGGCAAGGGGGGGCCAGGCAGTTCTTC.